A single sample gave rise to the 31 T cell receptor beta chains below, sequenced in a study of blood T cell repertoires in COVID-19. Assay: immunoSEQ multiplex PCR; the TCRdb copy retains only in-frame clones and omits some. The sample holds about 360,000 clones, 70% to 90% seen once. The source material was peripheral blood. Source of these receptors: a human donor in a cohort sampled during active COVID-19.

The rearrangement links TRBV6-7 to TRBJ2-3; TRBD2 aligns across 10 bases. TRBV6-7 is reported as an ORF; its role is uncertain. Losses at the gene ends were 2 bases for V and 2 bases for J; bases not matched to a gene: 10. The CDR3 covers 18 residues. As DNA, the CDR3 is TGTGCCAGCAGTTACCAAGCGGGGGGGCTTCTCTTCACAGATACGCAGTATTTT. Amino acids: CASSYQAGGLLFTDTQYF.

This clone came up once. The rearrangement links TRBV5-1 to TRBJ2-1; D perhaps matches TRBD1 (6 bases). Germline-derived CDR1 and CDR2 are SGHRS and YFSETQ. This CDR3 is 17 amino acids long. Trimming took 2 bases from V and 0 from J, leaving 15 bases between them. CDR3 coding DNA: TGCGCCAGCAGCTTACAGGGAAGGTTCGGCTCCTACAATGAGCAGTTCTTC. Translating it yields CASSLQGRFGSYNEQFF.

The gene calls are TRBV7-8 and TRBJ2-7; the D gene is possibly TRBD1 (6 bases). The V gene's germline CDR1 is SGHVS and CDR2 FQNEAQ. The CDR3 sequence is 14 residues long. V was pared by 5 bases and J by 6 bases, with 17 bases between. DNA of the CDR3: TGTGCCAGCAGCGTGGTGGGGGCTAGCCCCGAGCAGTACTTC. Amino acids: CASSVVGASPEQYF.

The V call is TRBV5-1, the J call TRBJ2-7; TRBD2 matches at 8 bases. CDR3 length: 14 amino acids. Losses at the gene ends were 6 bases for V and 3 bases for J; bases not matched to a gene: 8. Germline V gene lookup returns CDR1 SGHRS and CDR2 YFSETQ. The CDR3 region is CASTPAGEDYEQYF. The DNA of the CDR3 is TGCGCCAGCACCCCAGCGGGGGAAGACTACGAGCAGTACTTC.

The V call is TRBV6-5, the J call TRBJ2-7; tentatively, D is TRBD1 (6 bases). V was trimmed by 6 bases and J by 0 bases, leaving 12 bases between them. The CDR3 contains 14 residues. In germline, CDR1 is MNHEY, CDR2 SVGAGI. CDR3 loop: CASRRTVVSYEQYF. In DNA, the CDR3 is TGTGCCAGCAGACGGACAGTGGTCTCCTACGAGCAGTACTTC.

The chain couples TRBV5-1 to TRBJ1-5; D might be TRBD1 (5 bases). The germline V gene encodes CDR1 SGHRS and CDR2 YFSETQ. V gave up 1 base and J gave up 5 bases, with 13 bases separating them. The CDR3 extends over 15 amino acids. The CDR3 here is CASSLSGREDQPQHF. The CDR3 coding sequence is TGCGCCAGCAGCTTGAGTGGCAGGGAAGATCAGCCCCAGCATTTT.

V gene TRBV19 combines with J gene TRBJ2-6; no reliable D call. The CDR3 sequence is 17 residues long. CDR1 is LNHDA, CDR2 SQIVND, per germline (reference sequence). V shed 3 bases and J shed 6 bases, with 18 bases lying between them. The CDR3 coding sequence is TGTGCCAGTAGTATTTTGTACCTGGGCCAGGAGGCCAACGTCCTGACTTTC. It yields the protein CASSILYLGQEANVLTF.

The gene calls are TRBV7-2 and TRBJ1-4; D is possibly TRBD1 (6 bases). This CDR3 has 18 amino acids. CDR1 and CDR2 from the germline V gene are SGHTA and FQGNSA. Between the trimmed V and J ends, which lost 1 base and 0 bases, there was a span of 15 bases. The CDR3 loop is CASSLVGRGIATNEKLFF. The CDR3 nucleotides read TGTGCCAGCAGCTTAGTGGGGAGGGGGATTGCAACTAATGAAAAACTGTTTTTT. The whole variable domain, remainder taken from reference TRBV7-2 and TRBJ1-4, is GAGVSQSPSNKVTEKGKDVELRCDPISGHTALYWYRQSLGQGLEFLIYFQGNSAPDKSGLPSDRFSAERTGGSVSTLTIQRTQQEDSAVYLCASSLVGRGIATNEKLFFGSGTQLSVL.

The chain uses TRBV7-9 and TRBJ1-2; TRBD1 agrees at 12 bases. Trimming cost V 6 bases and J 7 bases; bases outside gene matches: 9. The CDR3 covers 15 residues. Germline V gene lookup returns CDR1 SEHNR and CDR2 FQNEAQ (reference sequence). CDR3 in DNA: TGTGCCAGCAGTTACACCGGGACAGGGGGCTTTGGCTACACCTTC. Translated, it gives CASSYTGTGGFGYTF.

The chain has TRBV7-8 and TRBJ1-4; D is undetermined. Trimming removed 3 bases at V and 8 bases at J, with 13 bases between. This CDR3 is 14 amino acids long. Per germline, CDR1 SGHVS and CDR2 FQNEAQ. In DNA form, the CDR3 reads TGTGCCAGCAGCTTCCGAAGAGGCGTGGAAAAACTGTTTTTT. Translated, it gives CASSFRRGVEKLFF.

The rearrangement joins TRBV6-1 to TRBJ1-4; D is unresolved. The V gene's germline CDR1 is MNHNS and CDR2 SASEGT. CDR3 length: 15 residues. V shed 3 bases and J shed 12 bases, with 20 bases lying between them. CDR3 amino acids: CASSDTHTPPGELFF. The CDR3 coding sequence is TGTGCCAGCAGTGATACCCACACGCCACCCGGGGAACTGTTTTTT.

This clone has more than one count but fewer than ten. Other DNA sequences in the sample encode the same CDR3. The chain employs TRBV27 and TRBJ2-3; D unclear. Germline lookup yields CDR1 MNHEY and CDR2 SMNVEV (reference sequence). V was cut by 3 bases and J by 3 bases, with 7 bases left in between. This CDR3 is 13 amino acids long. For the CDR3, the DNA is TGTGCCAGCAGTTTTCTTCGGACAGATACGCAGTATTTT. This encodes CASSFLRTDTQYF.

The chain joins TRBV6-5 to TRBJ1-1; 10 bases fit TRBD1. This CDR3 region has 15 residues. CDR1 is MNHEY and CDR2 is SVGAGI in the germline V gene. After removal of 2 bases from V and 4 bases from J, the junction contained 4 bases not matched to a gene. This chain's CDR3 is CASSYDRGRSTEAFF. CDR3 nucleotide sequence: TGTGCCAGCAGTTACGACAGGGGGCGAAGCACTGAAGCTTTCTTT.

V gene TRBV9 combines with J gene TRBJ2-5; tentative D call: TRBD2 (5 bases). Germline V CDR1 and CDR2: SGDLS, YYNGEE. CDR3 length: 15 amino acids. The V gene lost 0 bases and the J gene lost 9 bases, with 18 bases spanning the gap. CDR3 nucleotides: TGTGCCAGCAGCGTAGAAGGCGTTAGCCTCGGGGCCCAGTACTTC. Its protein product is CASSVEGVSLGAQYF.

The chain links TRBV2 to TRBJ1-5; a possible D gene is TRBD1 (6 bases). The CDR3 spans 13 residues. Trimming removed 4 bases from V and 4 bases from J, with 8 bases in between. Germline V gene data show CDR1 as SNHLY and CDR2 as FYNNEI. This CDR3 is CASSAGTNQPQHF. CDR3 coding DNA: TGTGCCAGCAGTGCGGGGACAAATCAGCCCCAGCATTTT.

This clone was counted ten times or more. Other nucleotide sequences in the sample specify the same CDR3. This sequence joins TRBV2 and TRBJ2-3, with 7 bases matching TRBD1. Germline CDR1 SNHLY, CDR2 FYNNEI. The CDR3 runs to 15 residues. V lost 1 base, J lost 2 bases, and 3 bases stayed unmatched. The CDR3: CASSEDRGYTDTQYF. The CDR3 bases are TGTGCCAGCAGTGAAGACAGGGGCTACACAGATACGCAGTATTTT.

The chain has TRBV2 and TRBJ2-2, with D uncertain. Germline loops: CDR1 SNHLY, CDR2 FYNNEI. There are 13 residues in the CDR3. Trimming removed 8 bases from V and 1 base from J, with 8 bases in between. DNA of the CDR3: TGTGCCAGCGGAAGACAGAACACCGGGGAGCTGTTTTTT. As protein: CASGRQNTGELFF.

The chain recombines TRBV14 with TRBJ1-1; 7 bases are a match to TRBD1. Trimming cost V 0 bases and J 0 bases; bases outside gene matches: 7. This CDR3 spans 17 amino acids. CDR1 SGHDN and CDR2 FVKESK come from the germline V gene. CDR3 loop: CASSQDRRDSVNTEAFF. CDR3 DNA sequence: TGTGCCAGCAGCCAAGATCGGAGGGACAGCGTGAACACTGAAGCTTTCTTT.

The CDR3 loop reads CASSRRDRRMNTEAFF. Written as DNA, the CDR3 is TGTGCCAGTAGTCGTCGGGACAGGAGGATGAACACTGAAGCTTTCTTT. This chain links TRBV19 with TRBJ1-1; 8 nucleotides align to TRBD1. The V and J ends lost 5 bases and 0 bases, in that order; junction bases with no gene match: 8. Germline V gives CDR1 LNHDA, CDR2 SQIVND (reference sequence). This CDR3 is built from 16 residues.

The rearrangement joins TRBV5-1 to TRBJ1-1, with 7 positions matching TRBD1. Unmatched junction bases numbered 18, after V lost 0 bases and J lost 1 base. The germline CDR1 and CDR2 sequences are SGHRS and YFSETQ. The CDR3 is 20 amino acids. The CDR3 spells CASSLAGFKGQRGENTEAFF. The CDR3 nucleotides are TGCGCCAGCAGCTTGGCCGGTTTTAAGGGACAGAGAGGGGAGAACACTGAAGCTTTCTTT.

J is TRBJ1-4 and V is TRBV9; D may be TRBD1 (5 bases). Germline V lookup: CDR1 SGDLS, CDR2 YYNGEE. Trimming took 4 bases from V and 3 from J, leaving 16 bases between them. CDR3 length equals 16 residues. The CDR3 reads CASSPQDPAANEKLFF. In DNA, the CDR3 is TGTGCCAGCAGCCCACAGGACCCCGCGGCTAATGAAAAACTGTTTTTT.

The CDR3 reads CASHSRDTPYSNQPQHF. The CDR3 coding sequence is TGTGCCAGCCATTCCCGGGACACTCCATATAGCAATCAGCCCCAGCATTTT. This rearrangement joins TRBV19 to TRBJ1-5; D may be TRBD1 (6 bases). Germline V gene sequence: CDR1 LNHDA, CDR2 SQIVND (reference sequence). CDR3 size: 17 residues. Trimming cost V 9 bases and J 0 bases, with 21 bases left between them.

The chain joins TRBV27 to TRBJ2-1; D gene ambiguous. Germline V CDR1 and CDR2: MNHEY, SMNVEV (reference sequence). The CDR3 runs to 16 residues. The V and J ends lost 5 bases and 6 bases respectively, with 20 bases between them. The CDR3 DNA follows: TGTGCCAGCAGTCCGACGACTGGGTCACCGTTCAATGAGCAGTTCTTC. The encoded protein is CASSPTTGSPFNEQFF.

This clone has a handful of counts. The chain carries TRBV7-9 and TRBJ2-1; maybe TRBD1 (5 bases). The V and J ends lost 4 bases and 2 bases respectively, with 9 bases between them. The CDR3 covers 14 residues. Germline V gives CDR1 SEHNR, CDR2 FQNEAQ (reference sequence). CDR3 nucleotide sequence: TGTGCCAGCAGCTACGAAGGGGCCTACAATGAGCAGTTCTTC. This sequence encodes CASSYEGAYNEQFF.

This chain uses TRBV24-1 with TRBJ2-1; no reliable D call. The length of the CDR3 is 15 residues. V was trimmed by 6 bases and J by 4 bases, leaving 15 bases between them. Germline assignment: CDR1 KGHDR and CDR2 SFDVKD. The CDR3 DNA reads TGTGCCACCAGTAGTGCCGGCCCAGGTTACAATGAGCAGTTCTTC. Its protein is CATSSAGPGYNEQFF.

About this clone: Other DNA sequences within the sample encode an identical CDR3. CDR3 amino acids: CASSLGQGYGYTF. Written as DNA, the CDR3 is TGTGCCAGCAGTTTGGGACAGGGGTATGGCTACACCTTC. V gene TRBV27 combines with J gene TRBJ1-2; TRBD1 matches at 10 bases. The CDR3 consists of 13 residues. Per germline, CDR1 MNHEY and CDR2 SMNVEV (reference sequence). J lost 5 bases, V lost 3 bases, and 0 bases had no gene match.

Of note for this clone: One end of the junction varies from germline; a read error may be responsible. The CDR3 nucleotides are TGCGCCACCAGCCTAACCGGGTCCAATCCCTACGAGCAGTACTTC. Translation gives CATSLTGSNPYEQYF. The chain is built from TRBV5-1 and TRBJ2-7; no clear D gene. Germline assignment: CDR1 SGHRS and CDR2 YFSETQ. The CDR3 is 15 residues long.

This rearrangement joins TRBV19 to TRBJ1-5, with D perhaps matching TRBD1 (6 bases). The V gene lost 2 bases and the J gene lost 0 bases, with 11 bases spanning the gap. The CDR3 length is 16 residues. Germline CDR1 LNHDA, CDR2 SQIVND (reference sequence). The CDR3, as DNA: TGTGCCAGTAGTATAAGGGACAACTATAGCAATCAGCCCCAGCATTTT. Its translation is CASSIRDNYSNQPQHF.

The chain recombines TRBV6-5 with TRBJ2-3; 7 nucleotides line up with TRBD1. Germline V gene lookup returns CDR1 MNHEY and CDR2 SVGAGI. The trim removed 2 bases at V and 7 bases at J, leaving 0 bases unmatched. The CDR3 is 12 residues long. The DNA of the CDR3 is TGTGCCAGCAGTTACAGGGGGCATACGCAGTATTTT. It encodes CASSYRGHTQYF.

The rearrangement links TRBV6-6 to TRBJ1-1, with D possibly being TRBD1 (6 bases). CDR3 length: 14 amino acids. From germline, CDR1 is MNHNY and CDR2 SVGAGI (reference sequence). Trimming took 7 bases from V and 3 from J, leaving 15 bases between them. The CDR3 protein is CASTSRGFDTEAFF. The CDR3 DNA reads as TGTGCCAGCACTAGCAGGGGATTCGACACTGAAGCTTTCTTT.

The CDR3 loop reads CASSSGTSNTEAFF. CDR3 coding DNA: TGTGCCAGCAGCTCCGGGACAAGTAATACTGAAGCTTTCTTT. This chain connects TRBV7-8 to TRBJ1-1, with D tentatively TRBD1 (6 bases). Trimming pared 4 bases from V and 5 bases from J, leaving 14 bases between. The CDR3 runs 14 residues. The germline CDR1 and CDR2 sequences are SGHVS and FQNEAQ.